This TCR beta chain is from a study of Ad26.COV2.S vaccination and SARS-CoV-2 variants. With regard to this clone: The identical CDR3 is also encoded by other nucleotide sequences in the sample.

The treatment here: 19 received Ad26.COV2.S at low or high dose, single or two shots; five or six received placebo; per-sample allocation not given. Specimens were obtained on day 63 following the first vaccine or placebo injection. The method was immunoSEQ multiplex PCR; TCRdb's version includes in-frame clones alone and lacks a portion of them. This sample carries roughly 380,000 clones, 85% to 90% of them seen once, and the ten largest clones take about 3.5%. The V gene lost 0 bases and the J gene lost 0 bases, with 1 base spanning the gap. CDR3 length: 13 amino acids. Looked up from germline, CDR1 is SGHRS and CDR2 is YFSETQ.

The origin of this receptor is a person between 18 and 59 years old who received the Ad26.COV2.S COVID-19 vaccine or a placebo. The rearrangement joins TRBV5-1 to TRBJ1-3; no definite D call. The input for sequencing was peripheral blood, taken in a trial of Ad26.COV2.S vaccine versus placebo. CDR3 region: CASSLGSGNTIYF. The CDR3 DNA reads as TGCGCCAGCAGCTTGGGCTCTGGAAACACCATATATTTT.